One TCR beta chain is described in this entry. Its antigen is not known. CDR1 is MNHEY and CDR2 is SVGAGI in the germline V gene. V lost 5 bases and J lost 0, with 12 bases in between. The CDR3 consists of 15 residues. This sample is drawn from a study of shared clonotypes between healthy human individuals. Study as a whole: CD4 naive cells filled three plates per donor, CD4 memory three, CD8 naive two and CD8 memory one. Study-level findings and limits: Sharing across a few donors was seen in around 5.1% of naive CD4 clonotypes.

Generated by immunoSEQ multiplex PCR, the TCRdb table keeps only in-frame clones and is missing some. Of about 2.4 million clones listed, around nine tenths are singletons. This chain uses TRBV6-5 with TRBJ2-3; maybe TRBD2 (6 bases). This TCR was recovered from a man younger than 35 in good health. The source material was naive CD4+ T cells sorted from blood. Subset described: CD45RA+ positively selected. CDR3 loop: CASSPDYQSTDTQYF. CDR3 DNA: TGTGCCAGCAGTCCGGACTATCAGAGCACAGATACGCAGTATTTT.